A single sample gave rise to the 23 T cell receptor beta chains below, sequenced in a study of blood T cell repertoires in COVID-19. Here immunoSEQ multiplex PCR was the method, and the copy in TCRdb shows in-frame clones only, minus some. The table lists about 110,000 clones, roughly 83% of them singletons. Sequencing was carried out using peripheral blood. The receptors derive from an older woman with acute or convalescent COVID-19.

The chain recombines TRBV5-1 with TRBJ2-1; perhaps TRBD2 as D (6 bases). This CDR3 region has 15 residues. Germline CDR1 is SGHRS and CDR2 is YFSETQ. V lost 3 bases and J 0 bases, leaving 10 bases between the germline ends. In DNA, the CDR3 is TGCGCCAGCAGCTCCGGACTAAACTCCTACAATGAGCAGTTCTTC. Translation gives CASSSGLNSYNEQFF.

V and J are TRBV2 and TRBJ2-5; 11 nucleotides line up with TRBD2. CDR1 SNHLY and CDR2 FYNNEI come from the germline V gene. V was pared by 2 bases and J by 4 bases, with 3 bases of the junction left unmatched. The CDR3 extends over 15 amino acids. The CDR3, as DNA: TGTGCCAGCAGTGAATTAGCGGGAGGGGTAGAGACCCAGTACTTC. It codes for CASSELAGGVETQYF. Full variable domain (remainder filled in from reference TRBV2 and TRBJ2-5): EPEVTQTPSHQVTQMGQEVILRCVPISNHLYFYWYRQILGQKVEFLVSFYNNEISEKSEIFDDQFSVERPDGSNFTLKIRSTKLEDSAMYFCASSELAGGVETQYFGPGTRLLVL.

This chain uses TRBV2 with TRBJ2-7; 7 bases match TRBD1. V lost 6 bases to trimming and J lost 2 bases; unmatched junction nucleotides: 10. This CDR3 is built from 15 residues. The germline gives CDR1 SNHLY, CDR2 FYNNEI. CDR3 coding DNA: TGTGCCAGCAGCTTCCAGGGGGTCTTAACCTACGAGCAGTACTTC. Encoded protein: CASSFQGVLTYEQYF.

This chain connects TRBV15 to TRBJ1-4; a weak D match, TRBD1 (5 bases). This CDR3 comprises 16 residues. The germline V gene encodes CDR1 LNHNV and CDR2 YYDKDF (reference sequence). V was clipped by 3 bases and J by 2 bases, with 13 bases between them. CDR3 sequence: CATSRGGTITNEKLFF. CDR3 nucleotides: TGTGCCACCAGCAGGGGGGGGACGATTACTAATGAAAAACTGTTTTTT.

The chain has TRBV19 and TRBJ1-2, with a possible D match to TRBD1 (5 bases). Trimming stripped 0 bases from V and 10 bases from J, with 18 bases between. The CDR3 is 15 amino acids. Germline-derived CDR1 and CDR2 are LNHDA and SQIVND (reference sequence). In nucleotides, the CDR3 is TGTGCCAGTAGTATAGATGACGTCGGGACTCGGGACTACACCTTC. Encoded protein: CASSIDDVGTRDYTF.

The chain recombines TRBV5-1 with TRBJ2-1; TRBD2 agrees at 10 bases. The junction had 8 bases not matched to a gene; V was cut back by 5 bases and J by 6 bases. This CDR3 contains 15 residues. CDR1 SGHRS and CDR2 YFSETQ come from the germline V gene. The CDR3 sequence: CASRRGAGGSNEQFF. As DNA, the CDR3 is TGCGCCAGCAGGAGGGGAGCGGGAGGGTCCAATGAGCAGTTCTTC.

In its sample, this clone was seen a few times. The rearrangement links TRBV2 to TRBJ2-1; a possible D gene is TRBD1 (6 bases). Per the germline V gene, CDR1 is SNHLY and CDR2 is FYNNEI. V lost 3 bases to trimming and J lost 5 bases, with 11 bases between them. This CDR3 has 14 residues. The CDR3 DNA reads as TGTGCCAGCAGTGAGGGACACCAAAACAATGAGCAGTTCTTC. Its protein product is CASSEGHQNNEQFF.

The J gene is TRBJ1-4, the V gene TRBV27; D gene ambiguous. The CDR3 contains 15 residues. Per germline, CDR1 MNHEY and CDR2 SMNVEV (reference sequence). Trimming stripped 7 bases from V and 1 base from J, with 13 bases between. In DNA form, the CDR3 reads TGTGCCAGCACCTTCTCGAGGAGAACTAATGAAAAACTGTTTTTT. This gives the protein CASTFSRRTNEKLFF.

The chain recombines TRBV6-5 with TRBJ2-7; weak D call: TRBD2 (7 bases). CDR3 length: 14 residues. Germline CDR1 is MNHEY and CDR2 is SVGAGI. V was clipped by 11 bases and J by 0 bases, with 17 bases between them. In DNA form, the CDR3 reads TGTGCCGTCCGAGAAGGGGGGGGCTCCTACGAGCAGTACTTC. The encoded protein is CAVREGGGSYEQYF.

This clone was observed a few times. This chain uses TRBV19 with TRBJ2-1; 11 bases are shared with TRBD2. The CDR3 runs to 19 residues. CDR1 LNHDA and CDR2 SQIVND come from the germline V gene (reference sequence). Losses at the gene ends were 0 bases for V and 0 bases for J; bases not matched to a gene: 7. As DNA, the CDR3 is TGTGCCAGTAGTATAGATACTAGCGGGAGAGGGGGCTCCTACAATGAGCAGTTCTTC. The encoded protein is CASSIDTSGRGGSYNEQFF.

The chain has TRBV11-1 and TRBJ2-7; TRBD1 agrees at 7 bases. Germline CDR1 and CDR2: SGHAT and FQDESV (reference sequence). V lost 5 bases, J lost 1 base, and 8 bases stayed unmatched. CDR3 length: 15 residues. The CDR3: CASSLDRVPSYEQYF. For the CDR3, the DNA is TGTGCCAGCAGCCTTGACAGGGTTCCTTCCTACGAGCAGTACTTC.

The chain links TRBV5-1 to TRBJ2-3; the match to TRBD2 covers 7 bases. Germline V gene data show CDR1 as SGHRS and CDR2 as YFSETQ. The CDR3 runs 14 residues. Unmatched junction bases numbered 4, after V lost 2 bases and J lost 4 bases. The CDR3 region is CASSLGLVSDTQYF. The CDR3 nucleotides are TGCGCCAGCAGCTTAGGACTAGTGTCAGATACGCAGTATTTT.

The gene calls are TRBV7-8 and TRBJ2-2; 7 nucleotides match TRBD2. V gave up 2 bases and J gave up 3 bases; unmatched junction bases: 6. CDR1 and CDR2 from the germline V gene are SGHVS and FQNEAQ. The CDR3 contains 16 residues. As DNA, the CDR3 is TGTGCCAGCAGCTTAACGGTGGGGGGGTACACCGGGGAGCTGTTTTTT. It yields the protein CASSLTVGGYTGELFF.

CDR3 sequence (DNA): TGTGCCATCTCTAGCGGACAAGAGACCCAGTACTTC. It specifies CAISSGQETQYF. The chain uses TRBV28 and TRBJ2-5; 7 nucleotides align to TRBD2. Germline-derived CDR1 and CDR2 are MDHEN and SYDVKM. The CDR3 is 12 amino acids. V trimming: 10 bases; J trimming: 2 bases; junction bases outside the gene matches: 4.

CDR3 protein: CASSMRGSDYGYTF. CDR3 in DNA: TGTGCCAGTAGTATGCGGGGATCGGACTATGGCTACACCTTC. The rearrangement uses TRBV19 and TRBJ1-2; D call uncertain. V was cut by 3 bases and J by 3 bases, with 11 bases left in between. Germline V CDR1 and CDR2: LNHDA, SQIVND (reference sequence). The CDR3 extends over 14 amino acids.

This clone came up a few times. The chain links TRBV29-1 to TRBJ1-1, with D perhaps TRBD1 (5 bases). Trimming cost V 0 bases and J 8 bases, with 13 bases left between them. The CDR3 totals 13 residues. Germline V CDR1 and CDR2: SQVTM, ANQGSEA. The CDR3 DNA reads TGCAGCGTTGAAGAGGGCAGGGAGGGAGAAGCTTTCTTT. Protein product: CSVEEGREGEAFF.

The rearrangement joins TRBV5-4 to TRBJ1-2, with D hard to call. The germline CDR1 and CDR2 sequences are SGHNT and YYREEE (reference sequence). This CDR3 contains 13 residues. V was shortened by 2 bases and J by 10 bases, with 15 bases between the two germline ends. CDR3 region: CASSLSLRRNYTF. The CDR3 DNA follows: TGTGCCAGCAGCTTATCTCTTCGGAGGAACTACACCTTC. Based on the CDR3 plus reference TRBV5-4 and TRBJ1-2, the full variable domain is ETGVTQSPTHLIKTRGQQVTLRCSSQSGHNTVSWYQQALGQGPQFIFQYYREEENGRGNFPPRFSGLQFPNYSSELNVNALELDDSALYLCASSLSLRRNYTFGSGTRLTVV.

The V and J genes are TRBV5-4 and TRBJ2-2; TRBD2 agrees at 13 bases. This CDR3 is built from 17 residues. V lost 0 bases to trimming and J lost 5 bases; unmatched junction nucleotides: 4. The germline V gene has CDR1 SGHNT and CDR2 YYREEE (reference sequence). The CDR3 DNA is TGTGCCAGCAGCTTGGGTACTAGCGGGGGGGCGACCGGGGAGCTGTTTTTT. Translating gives CASSLGTSGGATGELFF. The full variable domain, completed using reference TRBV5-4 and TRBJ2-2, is ETGVTQSPTHLIKTRGQQVTLRCSSQSGHNTVSWYQQALGQGPQFIFQYYREEENGRGNFPPRFSGLQFPNYSSELNVNALELDDSALYLCASSLGTSGGATGELFFGEGSRLTVL.

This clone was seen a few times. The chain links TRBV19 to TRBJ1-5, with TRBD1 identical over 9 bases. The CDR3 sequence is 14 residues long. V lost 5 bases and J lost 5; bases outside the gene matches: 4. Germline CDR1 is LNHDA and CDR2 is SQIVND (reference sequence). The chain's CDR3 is CASSGGQGYQPQHF. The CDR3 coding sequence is TGTGCCAGTAGTGGGGGACAGGGATATCAGCCCCAGCATTTT. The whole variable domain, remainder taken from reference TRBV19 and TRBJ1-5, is DGGITQSPKYLFRKEGQNVTLSCEQNLNHDAMYWYRQDPGQGLRLIYYSQIVNDFQKGDIAEGYSVSREKKESFPLTVTSAQKNPTAFYLCASSGGQGYQPQHFGDGTRLSIL.

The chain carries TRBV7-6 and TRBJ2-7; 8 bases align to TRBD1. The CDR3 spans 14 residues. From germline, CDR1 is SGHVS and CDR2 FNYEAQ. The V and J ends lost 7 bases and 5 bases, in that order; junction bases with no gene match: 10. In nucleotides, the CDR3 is TGTGCCAGCACACAGGGAGGACAGGGTAACGAGCAGTACTTC. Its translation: CASTQGGQGNEQYF.

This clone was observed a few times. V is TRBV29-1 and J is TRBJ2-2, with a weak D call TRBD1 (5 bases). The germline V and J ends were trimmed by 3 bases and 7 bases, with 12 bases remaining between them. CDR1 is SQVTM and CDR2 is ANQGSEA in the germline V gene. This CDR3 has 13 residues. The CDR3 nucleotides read TGCAGCGTTGACAGGGTTGGGAACGGGGAGCTGTTTTTT. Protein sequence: CSVDRVGNGELFF.

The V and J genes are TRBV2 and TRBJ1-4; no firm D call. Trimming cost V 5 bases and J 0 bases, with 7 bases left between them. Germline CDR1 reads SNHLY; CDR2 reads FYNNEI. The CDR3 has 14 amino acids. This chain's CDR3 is CASSPRATNEKLFF. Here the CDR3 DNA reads TGTGCCAGCAGTCCCCGGGCAACTAATGAAAAACTGTTTTTT. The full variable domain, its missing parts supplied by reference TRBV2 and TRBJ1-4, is EPEVTQTPSHQVTQMGQEVILRCVPISNHLYFYWYRQILGQKVEFLVSFYNNEISEKSEIFDDQFSVERPDGSNFTLKIRSTKLEDSAMYFCASSPRATNEKLFFGSGTQLSVL.

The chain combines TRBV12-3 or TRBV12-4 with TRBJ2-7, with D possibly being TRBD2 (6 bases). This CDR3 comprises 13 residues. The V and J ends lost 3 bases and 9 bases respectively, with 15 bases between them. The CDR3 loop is CASSLVQGLGQYF. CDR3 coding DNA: TGTGCCAGCAGTTTGGTTCAGGGACTGGGGCAGTACTTC.